This T cell receptor (beta chain) was captured by sequencing in a study of beta chain features in type 1 diabetes. Of the isolated RNA, all was reverse transcribed, and so the sequenced material was expressed TCRB transcripts. The table came from immunoSEQ multiplex PCR; TCRdb's copy has only in-frame clones and leaves some out. The sample records about 620,000 clones, less than 20% being singletons. Study-level findings and limits: PCR might pick shorter templates more often, in the same way for patients and controls. The study found that naive, central memory and Treg TCRB repertoires appeared more similar in patients than in healthy donors.

Averaging about 116 mL, one heparinised blood draw came from each individual donor. The CDR3 has 14 amino acids. Germline CDR1 SGHTA, CDR2 FQGNSA. The V end lost 4 bases, the J end lost 5 bases, and 9 bases lay between the germline ends. Only a few counts were recorded for this clone. The target antigen is unknown. What was sequenced was naive CD4+ T cells from blood. This clonotype was sampled from a man younger than 35 in good health. The chain couples TRBV7-2 to TRBJ1-6, with D perhaps matching TRBD1 (5 bases). In DNA, the CDR3 is TGTGCCAGCAGCTCGGGACCGAATAATTCACCCCTCCACTTT. It specifies CASSSGPNNSPLHF.